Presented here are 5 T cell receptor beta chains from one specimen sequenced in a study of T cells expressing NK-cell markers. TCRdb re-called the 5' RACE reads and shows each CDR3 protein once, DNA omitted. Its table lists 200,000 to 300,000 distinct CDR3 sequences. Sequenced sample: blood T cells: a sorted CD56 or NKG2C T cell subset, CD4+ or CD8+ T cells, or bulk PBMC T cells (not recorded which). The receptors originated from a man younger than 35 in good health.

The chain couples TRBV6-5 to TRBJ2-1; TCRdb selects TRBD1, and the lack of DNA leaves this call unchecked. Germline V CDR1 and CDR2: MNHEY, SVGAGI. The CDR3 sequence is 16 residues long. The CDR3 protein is CASSYGTGGNHLKQFF.

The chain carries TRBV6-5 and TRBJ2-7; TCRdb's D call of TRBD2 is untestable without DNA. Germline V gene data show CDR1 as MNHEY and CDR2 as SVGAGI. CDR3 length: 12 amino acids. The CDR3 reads CASTRDGHEQYF.

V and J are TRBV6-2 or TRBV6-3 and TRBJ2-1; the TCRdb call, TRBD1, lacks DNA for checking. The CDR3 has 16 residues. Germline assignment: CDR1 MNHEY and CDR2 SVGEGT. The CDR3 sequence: CASKQGRDRAYNEQFF.

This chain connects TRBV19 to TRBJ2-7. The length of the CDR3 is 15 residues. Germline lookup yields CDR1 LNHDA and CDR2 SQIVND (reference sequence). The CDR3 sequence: CASSIERGTTYEQYF. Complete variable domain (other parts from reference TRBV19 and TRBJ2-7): DGGITQSPKYLFRKEGQNVTLSCEQNLNHDAMYWYRQDPGQGLRLIYYSQIVNDFQKGDIAEGYSVSREKKESFPLTVTSAQKNPTAFYLCASSIERGTTYEQYFGPGTRLTVT.

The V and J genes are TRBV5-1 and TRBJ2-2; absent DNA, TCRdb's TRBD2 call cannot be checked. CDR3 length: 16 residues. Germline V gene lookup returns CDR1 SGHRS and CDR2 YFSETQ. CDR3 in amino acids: CASRPSGRGDTGELFF. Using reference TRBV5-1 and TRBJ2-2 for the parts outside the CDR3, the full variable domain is KAGVTQTPRYLIKTRGQQVTLSCSPISGHRSVSWYQQTPGQGLQFLFEYFSETQRNKGNFPGRFSGRQFSNSRSEMNVSTLELGDSALYLCASRPSGRGDTGELFFGEGSRLTVL.